The 5 T cell receptor beta chains below all came from one sample that was sequenced in a study of blood T cell repertoires in COVID-19. Method: immunoSEQ multiplex PCR; TCRdb's copy keeps in-frame clones and lacks some. Of a few hundred thousand clones in the sample, approximately 90% were seen once. Sequenced: PBMCs or T cells enriched from blood (not recorded which). Source of these receptors: a woman in her 30s who had recovered from COVID-19.

Comment on this clone: Different DNA sequences within this sample yield the same CDR3. The chain is built from TRBV3-1 (or the pseudogene TRBV3-2) and TRBJ1-1; no reliable D call. Trimming removed 4 bases at V and 0 bases at J, with 6 bases between. The CDR3 length is 13 residues. Germline V CDR1 and CDR2: LGHDT, YNNKEL (reference sequence). DNA of the CDR3: TGTGCCAGCAGCCGAGGGATGAACACTGAAGCTTTCTTT. Protein product: CASSRGMNTEAFF.

CDR3 nucleotide sequence: TGTGCCAGCAGCCCGGGAAGTAACTATGGCTACACCTTC. This gives the protein CASSPGSNYGYTF. The gene calls are TRBV6-5 and TRBJ1-2; D unresolved. This CDR3 has 13 residues. From germline, CDR1 is MNHEY and CDR2 SVGAGI. V dropped 6 bases and J dropped 1 base, with 9 bases sitting between them.

The DNA for the CDR3 is TGTGCCAGCAGCGCCCGGACTAGCGGGGTGGGGGAGCTGTTTTTT. Its translation is CASSARTSGVGELFF. The V gene is TRBV7-6, the J gene TRBJ2-2; 12 bases align to TRBD2. Per germline, CDR1 SGHVS and CDR2 FNYEAQ. Trimming removed 5 bases from V and 8 bases from J; junction bases left unmatched: 6. The length of the CDR3 is 15 residues.

V and J are TRBV2 and TRBJ1-1, with D possibly matching TRBD1 (6 bases). CDR3 length: 12 residues. V shed 8 bases and J shed 2 bases, with 9 bases lying between them. The germline CDR1 and CDR2 sequences are SNHLY and FYNNEI. CDR3 region: CASAGDNTEAFF. The CDR3, as DNA: TGTGCCAGCGCAGGGGATAACACTGAAGCTTTCTTT. The whole variable domain, remainder taken from reference TRBV2 and TRBJ1-1, is EPEVTQTPSHQVTQMGQEVILRCVPISNHLYFYWYRQILGQKVEFLVSFYNNEISEKSEIFDDQFSVERPDGSNFTLKIRSTKLEDSAMYFCASAGDNTEAFFGQGTRLTVV.

The rearrangement joins TRBV5-1 to TRBJ2-3, with D unresolved. V was cut by 1 base and J by 2 bases, with 8 bases left in between. CDR1 SGHRS and CDR2 YFSETQ come from the germline V gene. This CDR3 has 14 residues. The DNA of the CDR3 is TGCGCCAGCAGCTTGTACACTAACACAGATACGCAGTATTTT. This translates into CASSLYTNTDTQYF.